This TCR beta chain was sequenced for a study of shared clonotypes between healthy human individuals. Study background: Donors, aged 18 to 49, were a couple of women and three men.

The authors distributed each subset's genomic DNA evenly over several immunoSEQ plates. Sequenced by immunoSEQ multiplex PCR; TCRdb stores in-frame clones only, minus some. The sample lists 2.3 million or so clones; approximately 93% were seen once. Concerning this clone itself: The germline gene is not matched at one end of the junction; a read error may be the cause.

This CDR3 comprises 12 residues. Germline assignment: CDR1 SEHNR and CDR2 FQNEAQ (reference sequence). Recent vaccinations or acute infections were absent in the healthy HIV-negative adult donors. Sample: naive CD4+ T cells from PBMCs. Indicated subset: CD45RA+ positively selected. The chain combines TRBV7-9 with TRBJ1-2; D not certain. The source is a man aged 18 to 35 in good health. Some clones in this sample may be carry-over from other donors' samples. The CDR3 loop reads CASSLTATMAIF. The DNA of the CDR3 is TGTGCCAGCAGCCTCACGGCGACAATGGCTATCTTC.